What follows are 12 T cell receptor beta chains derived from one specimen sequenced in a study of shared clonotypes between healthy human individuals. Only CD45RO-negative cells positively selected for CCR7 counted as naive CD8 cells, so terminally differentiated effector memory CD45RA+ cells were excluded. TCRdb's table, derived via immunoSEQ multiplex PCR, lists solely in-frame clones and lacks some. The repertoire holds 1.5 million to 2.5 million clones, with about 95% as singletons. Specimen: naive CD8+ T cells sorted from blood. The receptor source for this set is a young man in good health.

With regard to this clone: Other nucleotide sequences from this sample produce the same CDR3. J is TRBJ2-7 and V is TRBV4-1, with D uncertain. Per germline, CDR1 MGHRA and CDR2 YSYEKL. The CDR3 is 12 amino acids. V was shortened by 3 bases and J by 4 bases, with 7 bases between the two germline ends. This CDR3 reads CASSQDSYEQYF. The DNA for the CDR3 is TGCGCCAGCAGCCAGGATTCATACGAGCAGTACTTC.

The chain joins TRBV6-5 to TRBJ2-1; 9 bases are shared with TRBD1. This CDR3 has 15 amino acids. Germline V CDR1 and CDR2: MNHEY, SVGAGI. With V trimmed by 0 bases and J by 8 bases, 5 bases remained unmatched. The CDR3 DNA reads TGTGCCAGCAGTTACTCTGGGACAGGGAAGGATGAGCAGTTCTTC. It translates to CASSYSGTGKDEQFF.

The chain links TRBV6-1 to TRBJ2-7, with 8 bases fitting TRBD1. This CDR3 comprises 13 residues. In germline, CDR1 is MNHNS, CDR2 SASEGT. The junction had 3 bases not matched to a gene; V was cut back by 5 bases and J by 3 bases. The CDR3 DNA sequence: TGTGCCAGCAGTATTACAGGGGGCTACGAGCAGTACTTC. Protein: CASSITGGYEQYF.

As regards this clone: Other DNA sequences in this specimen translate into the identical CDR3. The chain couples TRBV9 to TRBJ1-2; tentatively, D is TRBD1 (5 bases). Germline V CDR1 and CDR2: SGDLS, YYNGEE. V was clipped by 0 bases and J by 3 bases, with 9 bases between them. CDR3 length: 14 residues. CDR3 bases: TGTGCCAGCAGCGTAGGGGGACTGGACTATGGCTACACCTTC. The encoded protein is CASSVGGLDYGYTF.

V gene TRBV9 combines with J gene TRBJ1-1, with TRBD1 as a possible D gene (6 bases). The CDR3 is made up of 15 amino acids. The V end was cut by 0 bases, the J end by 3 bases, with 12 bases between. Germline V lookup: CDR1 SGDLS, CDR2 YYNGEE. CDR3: CASSVELGADTEAFF. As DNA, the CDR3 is TGTGCCAGCAGCGTAGAGCTGGGGGCGGACACTGAAGCTTTCTTT.

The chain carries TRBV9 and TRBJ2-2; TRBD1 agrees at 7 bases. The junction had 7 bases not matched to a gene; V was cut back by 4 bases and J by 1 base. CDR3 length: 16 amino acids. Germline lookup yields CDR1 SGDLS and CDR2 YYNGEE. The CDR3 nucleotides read TGTGCCAGCAGCCCAAACAGGGGACGGAACACCGGGGAGCTGTTTTTT. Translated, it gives CASSPNRGRNTGELFF.

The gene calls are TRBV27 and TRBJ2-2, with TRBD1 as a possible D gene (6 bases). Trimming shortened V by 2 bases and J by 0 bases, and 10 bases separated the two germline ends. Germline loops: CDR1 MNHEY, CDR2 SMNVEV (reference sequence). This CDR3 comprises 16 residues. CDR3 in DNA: TGTGCCAGCAGTTTAATCGGGACACCGAACACCGGGGAGCTGTTTTTT. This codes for CASSLIGTPNTGELFF.

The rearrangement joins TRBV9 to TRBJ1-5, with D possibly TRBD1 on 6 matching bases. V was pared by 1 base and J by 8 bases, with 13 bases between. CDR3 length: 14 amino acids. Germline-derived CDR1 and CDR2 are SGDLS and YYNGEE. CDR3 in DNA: TGTGCCAGCAGCGTATCAGGGGTGCATGAGCCCCAGCATTTT. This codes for CASSVSGVHEPQHF.

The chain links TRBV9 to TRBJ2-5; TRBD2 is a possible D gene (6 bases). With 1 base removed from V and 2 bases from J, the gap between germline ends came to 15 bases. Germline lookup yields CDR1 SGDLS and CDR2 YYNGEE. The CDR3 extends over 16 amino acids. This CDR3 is CASSVQGGHVQETQYF. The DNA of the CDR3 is TGTGCCAGCAGCGTACAGGGAGGCCATGTACAAGAGACCCAGTACTTC.

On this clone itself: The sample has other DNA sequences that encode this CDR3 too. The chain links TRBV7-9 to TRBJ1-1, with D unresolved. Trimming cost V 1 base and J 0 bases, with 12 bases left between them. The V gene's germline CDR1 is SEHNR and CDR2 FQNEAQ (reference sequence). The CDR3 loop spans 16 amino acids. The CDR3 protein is CASSLGSGLMNTEAFF. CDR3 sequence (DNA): TGTGCCAGCAGCTTAGGGTCAGGACTGATGAACACTGAAGCTTTCTTT. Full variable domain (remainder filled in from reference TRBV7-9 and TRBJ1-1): DTGVSQNPRHKITKRGQNVTFRCDPISEHNRLYWYRQTLGQGPEFLTYFQNEAQLEKSRLLSDRFSAERPKGSFSTLEIQRTEQGDSAMYLCASSLGSGLMNTEAFFGQGTRLTVV.

The CDR3 sequence is CAWVSPGARNEQYF. The CDR3 bases are TGTGCCTGGGTTAGTCCTGGTGCGCGGAACGAGCAGTACTTC. This chain joins TRBV30 and TRBJ2-7; D is uncertain. The V gene's germline CDR1 is GTSNPN and CDR2 SVGIG (reference sequence). CDR3 size: 14 residues. V lost 5 bases, J lost 5 bases, and 19 bases lay in between. Variable domain in full (rest from reference TRBV30 and TRBJ2-7): SQTIHQWPATLVQPVGSPLSLECTVEGTSNPNLYWYRQAAGRGLQLLFYSVGIGQISSEVPQNLSASRPQDRQFILSSKKLLLSDSGFYLCAWVSPGARNEQYFGPGTRLTVT.

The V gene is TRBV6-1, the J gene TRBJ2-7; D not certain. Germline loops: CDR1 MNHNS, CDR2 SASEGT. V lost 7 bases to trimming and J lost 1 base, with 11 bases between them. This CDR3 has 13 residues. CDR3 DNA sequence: TGTGCCAGCACAGGAATCCTGTCCTACGAGCAGTACTTC. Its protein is CASTGILSYEQYF.